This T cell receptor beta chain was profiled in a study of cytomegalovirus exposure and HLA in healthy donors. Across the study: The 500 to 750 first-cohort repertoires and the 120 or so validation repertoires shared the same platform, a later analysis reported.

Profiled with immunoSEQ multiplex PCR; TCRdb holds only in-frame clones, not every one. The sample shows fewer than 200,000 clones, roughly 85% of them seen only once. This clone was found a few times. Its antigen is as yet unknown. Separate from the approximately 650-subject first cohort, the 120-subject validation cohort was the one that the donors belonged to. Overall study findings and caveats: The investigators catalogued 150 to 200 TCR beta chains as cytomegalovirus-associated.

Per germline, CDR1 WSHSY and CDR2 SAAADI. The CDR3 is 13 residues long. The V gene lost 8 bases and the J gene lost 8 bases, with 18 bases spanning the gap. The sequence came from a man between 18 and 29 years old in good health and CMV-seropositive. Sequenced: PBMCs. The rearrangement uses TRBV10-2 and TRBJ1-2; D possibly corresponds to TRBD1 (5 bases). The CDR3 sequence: CASGASGIEGYTF. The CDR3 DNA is TGCGCCAGCGGGGCATCAGGGATTGAGGGCTACACCTTC.